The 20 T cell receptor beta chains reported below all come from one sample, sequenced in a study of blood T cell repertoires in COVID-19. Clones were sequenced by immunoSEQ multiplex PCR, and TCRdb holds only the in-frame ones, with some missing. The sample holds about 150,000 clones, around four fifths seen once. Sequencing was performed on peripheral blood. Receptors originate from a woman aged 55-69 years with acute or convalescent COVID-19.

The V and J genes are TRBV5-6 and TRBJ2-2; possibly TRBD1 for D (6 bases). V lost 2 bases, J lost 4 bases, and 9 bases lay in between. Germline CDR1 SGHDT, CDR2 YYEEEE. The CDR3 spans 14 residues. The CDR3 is CASSFWGLTGELFF. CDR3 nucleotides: TGTGCCAGCAGCTTTTGGGGGCTCACCGGGGAGCTGTTTTTT.

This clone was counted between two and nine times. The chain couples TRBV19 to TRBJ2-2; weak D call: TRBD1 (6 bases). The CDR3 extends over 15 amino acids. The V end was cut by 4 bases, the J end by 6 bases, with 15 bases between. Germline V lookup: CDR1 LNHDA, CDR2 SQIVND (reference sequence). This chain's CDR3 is CASSSTGSNAGELFF. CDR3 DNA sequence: TGTGCCAGTAGTAGTACAGGGAGTAACGCCGGGGAGCTGTTTTTT. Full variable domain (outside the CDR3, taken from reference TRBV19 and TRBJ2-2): DGGITQSPKYLFRKEGQNVTLSCEQNLNHDAMYWYRQDPGQGLRLIYYSQIVNDFQKGDIAEGYSVSREKKESFPLTVTSAQKNPTAFYLCASSSTGSNAGELFFGEGSRLTVL.

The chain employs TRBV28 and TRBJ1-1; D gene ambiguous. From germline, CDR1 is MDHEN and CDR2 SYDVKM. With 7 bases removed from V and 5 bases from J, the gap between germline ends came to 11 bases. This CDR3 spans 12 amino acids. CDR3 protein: CASILTGTEAFF. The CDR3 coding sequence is TGTGCCAGCATCTTGACGGGGACTGAAGCTTTCTTT.

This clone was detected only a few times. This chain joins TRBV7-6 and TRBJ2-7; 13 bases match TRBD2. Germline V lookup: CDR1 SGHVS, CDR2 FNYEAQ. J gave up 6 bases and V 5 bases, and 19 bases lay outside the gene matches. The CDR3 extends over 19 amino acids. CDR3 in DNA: TGTGCCAGCAGCCCCGGGACTAGCGGGGTGGGTCCAGGGGGGTTCGAGCAGTACTTC. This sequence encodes CASSPGTSGVGPGGFEQYF.

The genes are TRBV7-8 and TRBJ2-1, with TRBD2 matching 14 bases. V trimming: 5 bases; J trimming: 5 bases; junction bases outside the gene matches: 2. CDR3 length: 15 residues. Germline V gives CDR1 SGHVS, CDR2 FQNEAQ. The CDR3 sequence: CASSRLAGGHNEQFF. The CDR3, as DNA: TGTGCCAGCAGCCGACTAGCGGGGGGGCACAATGAGCAGTTCTTC.

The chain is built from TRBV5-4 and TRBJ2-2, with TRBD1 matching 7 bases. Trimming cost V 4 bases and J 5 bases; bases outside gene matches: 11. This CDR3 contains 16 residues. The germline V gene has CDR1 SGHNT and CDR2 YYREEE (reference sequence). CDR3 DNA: TGTGCCAGCAGCCCCCGGACAGGAGTTCGTACCGGGGAGCTGTTTTTT. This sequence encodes CASSPRTGVRTGELFF.

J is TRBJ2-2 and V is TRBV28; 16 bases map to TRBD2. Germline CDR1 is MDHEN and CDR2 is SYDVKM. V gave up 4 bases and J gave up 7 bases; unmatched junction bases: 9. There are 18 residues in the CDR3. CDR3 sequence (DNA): TGTGCCAGCAGTTCCCCGGGACTAGCGGGGGGGCAGGTCGGGGAGCTGTTTTTT. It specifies CASSSPGLAGGQVGELFF.

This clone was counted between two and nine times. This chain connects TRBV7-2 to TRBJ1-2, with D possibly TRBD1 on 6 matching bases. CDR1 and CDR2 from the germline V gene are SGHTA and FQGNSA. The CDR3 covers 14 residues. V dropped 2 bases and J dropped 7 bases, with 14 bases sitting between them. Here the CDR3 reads CASSLRQGPAGYTF. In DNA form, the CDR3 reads TGTGCCAGCAGCTTAAGGCAGGGGCCGGCTGGCTACACCTTC. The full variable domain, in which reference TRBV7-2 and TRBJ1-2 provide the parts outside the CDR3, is GAGVSQSPSNKVTEKGKDVELRCDPISGHTALYWYRQSLGQGLEFLIYFQGNSAPDKSGLPSDRFSAERTGGSVSTLTIQRTQQEDSAVYLCASSLRQGPAGYTFGSGTRLTVV.

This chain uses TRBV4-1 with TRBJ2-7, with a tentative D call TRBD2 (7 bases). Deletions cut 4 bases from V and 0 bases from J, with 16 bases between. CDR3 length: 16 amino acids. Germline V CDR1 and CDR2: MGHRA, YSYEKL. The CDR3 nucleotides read TGCGCCAGCAGCCCCTTGATAGGGGGGGGCTCCTACGAGCAGTACTTC. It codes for CASSPLIGGGSYEQYF.

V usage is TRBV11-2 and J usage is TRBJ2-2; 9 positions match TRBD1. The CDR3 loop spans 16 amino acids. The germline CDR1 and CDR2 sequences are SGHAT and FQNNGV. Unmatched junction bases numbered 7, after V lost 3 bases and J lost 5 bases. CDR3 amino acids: CASSFGTGRATGELFF. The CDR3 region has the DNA TGTGCCAGCAGCTTCGGGACAGGGCGCGCGACCGGGGAGCTGTTTTTT.

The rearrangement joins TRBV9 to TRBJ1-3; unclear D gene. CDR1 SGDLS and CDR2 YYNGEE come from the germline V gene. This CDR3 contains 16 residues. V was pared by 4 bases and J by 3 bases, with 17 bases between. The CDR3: CASSPESGRFGNTIYF. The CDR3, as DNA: TGTGCCAGCAGCCCGGAAAGCGGCAGATTTGGAAACACCATATATTTT.

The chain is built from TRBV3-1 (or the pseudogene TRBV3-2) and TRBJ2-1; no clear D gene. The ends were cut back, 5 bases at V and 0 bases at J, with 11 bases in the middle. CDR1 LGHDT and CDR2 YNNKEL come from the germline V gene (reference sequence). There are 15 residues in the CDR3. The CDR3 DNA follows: TGTGCCAGCAGCGTTGACTGGAGCTCCTACAATGAGCAGTTCTTC. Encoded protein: CASSVDWSSYNEQFF.

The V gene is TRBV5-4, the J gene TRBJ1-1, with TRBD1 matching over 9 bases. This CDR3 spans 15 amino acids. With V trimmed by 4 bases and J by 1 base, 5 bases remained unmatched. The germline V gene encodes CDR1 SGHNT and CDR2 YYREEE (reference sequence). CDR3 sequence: CASSPGDRANTEAFF. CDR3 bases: TGTGCCAGCAGCCCGGGGGACAGGGCGAACACTGAAGCTTTCTTT.

CDR3 DNA: TGTGCCAGCAGCTTAGCTAGTTGGGGGACAGGGAGAAATTCACCCCTCCACTTT. Translation gives CASSLASWGTGRNSPLHF. The V and J genes are TRBV7-8 and TRBJ1-6; 9 bases are a match to TRBD1. Per germline, CDR1 SGHVS and CDR2 FQNEAQ. The CDR3 contains 18 residues. Trimming took 0 bases from V and 7 from J; bases not matched to a gene: 10.

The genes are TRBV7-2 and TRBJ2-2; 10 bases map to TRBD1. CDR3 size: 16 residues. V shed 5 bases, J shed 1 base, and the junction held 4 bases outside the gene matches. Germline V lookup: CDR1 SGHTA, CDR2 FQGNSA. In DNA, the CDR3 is TGTGCCAGCAGCCCCTGGACAGGGGGGAACACCGGGGAGCTGTTTTTT. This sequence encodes CASSPWTGGNTGELFF.

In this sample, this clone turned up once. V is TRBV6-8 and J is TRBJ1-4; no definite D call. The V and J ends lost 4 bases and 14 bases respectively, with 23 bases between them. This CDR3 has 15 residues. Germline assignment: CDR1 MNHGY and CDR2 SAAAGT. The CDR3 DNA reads TGTGCCAGCAGTTCCGAGAGGGAGAGGGTCCTCGTCCTGTTTTTT. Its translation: CASSSERERVLVLFF.

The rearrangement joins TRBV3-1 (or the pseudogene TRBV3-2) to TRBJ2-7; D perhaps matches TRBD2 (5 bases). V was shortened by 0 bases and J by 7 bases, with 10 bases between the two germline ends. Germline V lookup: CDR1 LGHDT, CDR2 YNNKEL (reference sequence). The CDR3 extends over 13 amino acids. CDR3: CASSQDRDKEQYF. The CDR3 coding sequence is TGTGCCAGCAGCCAAGATCGGGATAAAGAGCAGTACTTC.

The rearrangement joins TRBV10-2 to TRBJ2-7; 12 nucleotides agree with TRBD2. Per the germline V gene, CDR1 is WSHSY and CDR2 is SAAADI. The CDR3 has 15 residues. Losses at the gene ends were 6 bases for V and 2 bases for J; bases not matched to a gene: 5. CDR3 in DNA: TGCGCCAGCAGGACCCGGACTAGCGGGGCCTACGAGCAGTACTTC. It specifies CASRTRTSGAYEQYF.

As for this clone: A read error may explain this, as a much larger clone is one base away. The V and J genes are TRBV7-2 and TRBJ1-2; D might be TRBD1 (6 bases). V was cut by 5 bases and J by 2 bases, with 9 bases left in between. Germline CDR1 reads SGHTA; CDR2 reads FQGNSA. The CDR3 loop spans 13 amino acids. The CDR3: CASSPQGNYGYTF. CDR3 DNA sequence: TGTGCCAGCAGCCCTCAGGGGAACTATGGCTACACCTTC.

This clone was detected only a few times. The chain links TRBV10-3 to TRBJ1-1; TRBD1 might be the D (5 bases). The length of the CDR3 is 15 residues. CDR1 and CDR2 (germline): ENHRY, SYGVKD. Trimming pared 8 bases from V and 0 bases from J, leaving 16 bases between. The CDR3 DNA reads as TGTGCCATCGGGGGTAATGGAGGGATGAACACTGAAGCTTTCTTT. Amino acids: CAIGGNGGMNTEAFF.